The 7 T cell receptor beta chains given below trace back to one sample, sequenced in a study of cytomegalovirus exposure and HLA in healthy donors. Both 60 Vbeta primers and 13 Jbeta primers went into the PCR. Assay: immunoSEQ multiplex PCR; the TCRdb copy retains only in-frame clones and omits some. The sample carries some 150,000 clones, roughly 85% recorded once. Specimen: PBMCs. These receptor sequences come from a woman aged 18-29 years in good health and CMV-seronegative.

In its sample, this clone was seen a few times. The chain carries TRBV29-1 and TRBJ2-7; D is unclear. The germline V gene encodes CDR1 SQVTM and CDR2 ANQGSEA. V was shortened by 5 bases and J by 4 bases, with 6 bases between the two germline ends. The CDR3 spans 10 residues. CDR3 sequence: CSVYSYEQYF. CDR3 DNA sequence: TGCAGCGTTTACAGTTACGAGCAGTACTTC.

This clone was seen only once. This CDR3 is CASSVGAAGRRGETQYF. CDR3 bases: TGTGCCAGCAGCGTAGGGGCGGCCGGGAGGCGGGGAGAGACCCAGTACTTC. This sequence joins TRBV9 and TRBJ2-5; the match to TRBD2 covers 7 bases. Germline CDR1 is SGDLS and CDR2 is YYNGEE. V was pared by 0 bases and J by 4 bases, with 12 bases of the junction left unmatched. The CDR3 totals 17 residues.

The chain recombines TRBV9 with TRBJ2-5, with a weak D call TRBD1 (5 bases). With the DNA end fitting TRBJ2-7 better, the J assignment may be wrong. Germline loops: CDR1 SGDLS, CDR2 YYNGEE. CDR3 length: 13 amino acids. For the CDR3, the DNA is TGTGCCAGCAGCGCGATAACAGGAGCCGAGCAGTACTTC. Translated, it gives CASSAITGAEQYF.

This chain uses TRBV30 with TRBJ1-6; 7 bases line up with TRBD1. Germline V gene data show CDR1 as GTSNPN and CDR2 as SVGIG (reference sequence). Trimming took 2 bases from V and 0 from J; bases not matched to a gene: 13. The CDR3 has 19 amino acids. CDR3: CAWSRARGTESSYNSPLHF. CDR3 bases: TGTGCCTGGAGTAGGGCCCGAGGGACAGAGAGCTCCTATAATTCACCCCTCCACTTT.

The chain has TRBV18 and TRBJ1-5; D not certain. Deletions cut 4 bases from V and 2 bases from J, with 15 bases between. The CDR3 runs to 16 residues. Per germline, CDR1 KGHSH and CDR2 LQKENI. CDR3 in DNA: TGTGCCAGCTCACGTGTCAGACTTACACGCAATCAGCCCCAGCATTTT. This sequence encodes CASSRVRLTRNQPQHF. The whole variable domain, remainder taken from reference TRBV18 and TRBJ1-5, is NAGVMQNPRHLVRRRGQEARLRCSPMKGHSHVYWYRQLPEEGLKFMVYLQKENIIDESGMPKERFSAEFPKEGPSILRIQQVVRGDSAAYFCASSRVRLTRNQPQHFGDGTRLSIL.

V gene TRBV6-5 combines with J gene TRBJ1-4; D uncertain. V dropped 6 bases and J dropped 1 base, with 6 bases sitting between them. Germline CDR1 is MNHEY and CDR2 is SVGAGI. The CDR3 has 13 amino acids. This CDR3 reads CASRPGTNEKLFF. CDR3 bases: TGTGCCAGCAGACCCGGAACTAATGAAAAACTGTTTTTT.

Here the CDR3 DNA reads TGTGCCAGCAGCCGTCCCGGAGGCGGGGAGCTGTTTTTT. Residues: CASSRPGGGELFF. The chain has TRBV5-6 and TRBJ2-2; D may be TRBD2 (5 bases). CDR3 size: 13 residues. Trimming shortened V by 4 bases and J by 7 bases, and 11 bases separated the two germline ends. The germline CDR1 and CDR2 sequences are SGHDT and YYEEEE.